The 10 T cell receptor beta chains given below trace back to one sample, sequenced in a study of cytomegalovirus exposure and HLA in healthy donors. The PCR contained 60 Vbeta and 13 Jbeta primers. Sequenced by immunoSEQ multiplex PCR; TCRdb stores in-frame clones only, minus some. The data contain 200,000 to 250,000 clones, roughly 80% of them seen just once; the ten biggest clones take up about 3.1%. The specimen was PBMCs. These receptors originate from a man aged 25-45 years in good health and CMV-seronegative.

The chain carries TRBV9 and TRBJ2-5; TRBD2 matches at 8 bases. Per germline, CDR1 SGDLS and CDR2 YYNGEE. The junction had 7 bases not matched to a gene; V was cut back by 3 bases and J by 0 bases. The CDR3 spans 16 residues. CDR3 protein: CASSAVPGGYQETQYF. The DNA of the CDR3 is TGTGCCAGCAGCGCCGTCCCGGGGGGGTACCAAGAGACCCAGTACTTC.

The genes are TRBV14 and TRBJ2-7, with D unclear. Germline V gene sequence: CDR1 SGHDN, CDR2 FVKESK. This CDR3 has 11 amino acids. Deletions cut 6 bases from V and 1 base from J, with 4 bases between. CDR3 loop: CASSLSYEQYF. For the CDR3, the DNA is TGTGCCAGCAGTTTATCCTACGAGCAGTACTTC.

The chain employs TRBV7-9 and TRBJ2-7; 9 bases agree with TRBD2. V was pared by 1 base and J by 1 base, with 5 bases of the junction left unmatched. Looked up from germline, CDR1 is SEHNR and CDR2 is FQNEAQ (reference sequence). The CDR3 runs 16 residues. CDR3 protein: CASSLVSSGDSYEQYF. CDR3 in DNA: TGTGCCAGCAGCTTAGTTTCTAGCGGGGATTCCTACGAGCAGTACTTC.

The rearrangement joins TRBV28 to TRBJ1-2; 8 bases line up with TRBD1. In germline, CDR1 is MDHEN, CDR2 SYDVKM. Trimming removed 10 bases from V and 3 bases from J; junction bases left unmatched: 7. This CDR3 has 13 amino acids. For the CDR3, the DNA is TGTGCCACCACCGGACAGGGAGACTATGGCTACACCTTC. Residues: CATTGQGDYGYTF.

This sequence joins TRBV5-1 and TRBJ1-1; TRBD1 agrees at 9 bases. The junction had 8 bases not matched to a gene; V was cut back by 3 bases and J by 5 bases. The CDR3 totals 15 residues. CDR1 SGHRS and CDR2 YFSETQ come from the germline V gene. Written as DNA, the CDR3 is TGCGCCAGCAGCTCGGGGACAGGGATCGTGACTGAAGCTTTCTTT. This gives the protein CASSSGTGIVTEAFF.

The chain couples TRBV29-1 to TRBJ1-1, with D hard to call. The germline gives CDR1 SQVTM, CDR2 ANQGSEA. Trimming stripped 3 bases from V and 11 bases from J, with 13 bases between. The CDR3 covers 11 residues. CDR3: CSVERGVGAFF. The CDR3 DNA reads as TGCAGCGTTGAGCGCGGGGTCGGGGCTTTCTTT.

The chain recombines TRBV5-6 with TRBJ1-1; D is unclear. Germline CDR1 SGHDT, CDR2 YYEEEE. With 0 bases removed from V and 3 bases from J, the gap between germline ends came to 6 bases. This CDR3 is 13 amino acids long. The CDR3 DNA sequence: TGTGCCAGCAGCTTGGAGCTCTACACTGAAGCTTTCTTT. Its translation is CASSLELYTEAFF.

The sample holds one count of this clone. The rearrangement joins TRBV6-4 to TRBJ2-2; 8 nucleotides match TRBD2. The CDR3 is 16 residues long. Germline V gene lookup returns CDR1 MRHNA and CDR2 SNTAGT. The ends lost 5 bases at V and 4 bases at J; junction bases unmatched: 9. CDR3 in amino acids: CASSSSGTRITGELFF. CDR3 in DNA: TGTGCCAGCAGTTCCTCCGGGACTAGGATCACCGGGGAGCTGTTTTTT.

This chain links TRBV11-2 with TRBJ1-6; TRBD1 might be the D (6 bases). The CDR3 consists of 15 residues. The V end lost 1 base, the J end lost 9 bases, and 13 bases lay between the germline ends. Germline V gene data show CDR1 as SGHAT and CDR2 as FQNNGV. The CDR3: CASSLVPGAISPLHF. CDR3 bases: TGTGCCAGCAGCTTAGTCCCAGGGGCCATTTCACCCCTCCACTTT.

The rearrangement links TRBV2 to TRBJ1-2; TRBD1 matches 8 bases. With 3 bases clipped from V and 8 bases from J, the junction kept 14 bases outside the gene matches. The CDR3 contains 16 residues. Germline V lookup: CDR1 SNHLY, CDR2 FYNNEI. CDR3 bases: TGTGCCAGCAGTGACCTTCAAGGACAGGGATCGCGAGGCTACACCTTC. Its protein product is CASSDLQGQGSRGYTF.